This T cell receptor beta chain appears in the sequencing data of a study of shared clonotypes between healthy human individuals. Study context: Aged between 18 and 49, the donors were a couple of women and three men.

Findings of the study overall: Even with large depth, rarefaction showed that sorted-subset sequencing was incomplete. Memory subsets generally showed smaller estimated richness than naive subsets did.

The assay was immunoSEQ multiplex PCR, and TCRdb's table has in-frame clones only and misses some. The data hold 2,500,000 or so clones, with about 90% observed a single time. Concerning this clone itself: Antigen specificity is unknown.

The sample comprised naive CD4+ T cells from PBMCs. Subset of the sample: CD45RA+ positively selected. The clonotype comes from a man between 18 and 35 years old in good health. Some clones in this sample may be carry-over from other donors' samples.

The CDR3 region has the DNA TGTGCCAGCAGCCACCAAGTCCGGGTAGGCTACGAGCAGTACTTC. As protein: CASSHQVRVGYEQYF. This chain joins TRBV7-2 and TRBJ2-7; D uncertain. Germline V gene sequence: CDR1 SGHTA, CDR2 FQGNSA. With 5 bases removed from V and 3 bases from J, the gap between germline ends came to 17 bases. This CDR3 is 15 amino acids long.